These T cell receptor beta chains were read from a single sample in a study of blood T cell repertoires in COVID-19. Profiled with immunoSEQ multiplex PCR; TCRdb holds only in-frame clones, not every one. There are about 140,000 clones in the sample; around four fifths occur only once, and approximately 11% lies in the top ten. The sample comprised peripheral blood. The origin of the receptors is a man aged 55-75 years who had recovered from COVID-19. CDR3s include the opening cysteine and the closing phenylalanine or tryptophan. A D gene is named only where the DNA matches it firmly. Clone size is stated in some rows and not others, as once, few, many or a class when expanded.

V: TRBV5-6
D: TRBD1
J: TRBJ2-1
size: NA
DNA: TGTGCCAGCAGCTCCCCCAGGGACAGGGATATCAATGAGCAGTTCTTC
CDR3: CASSSPRDRDINEQFF

V: TRBV5-1
D: TRBD1
J: TRBJ1-4
size: NA
DNA: TGCGCCAGCAGCTTCGGACAGGGCCGGGAAAAACTGTTTTTT
CDR3: CASSFGQGREKLFF

V: TRBV2
D: TRBD1
J: TRBJ2-1
size: few
DNA: TGTGCCAGCATGACGACAGGGGGTTCCTACAATGAGCAGTTCTTC
CDR3: CASMTTGGSYNEQFF

V: TRBV5-1
D: TRBD1
J: TRBJ1-2
size: NA
DNA: TGCGCCAGCAGCGGGACAGGGACCTATGGCTACACCTTC
CDR3: CASSGTGTYGYTF

V: TRBV4-1
D: TRBD1
J: TRBJ1-5
size: NA
DNA: TGCGCCAGCAGCCCGACAGGGGGCAATCAGCCCCAGCATTTT
CDR3: CASSPTGGNQPQHF

V: TRBV19
D: TRBD2
J: TRBJ2-3
size: NA
DNA: TGTGCCAGTAGGGAGGCTAGCGGGAGAGATACGCAGTATTTT
CDR3: CASREASGRDTQYF

V: TRBV6-5
D: NA
J: TRBJ2-2
size: few
DNA: TGTGCCAGCAGTTACTCGGGCAGGGTGACCACCGGGGAGCTGTTTTTT
CDR3: CASSYSGRVTTGELFF

V: TRBV27
D: TRBD1
J: TRBJ1-2
size: NA
DNA: TGTGCCAGCAGCCGGGACAGGGGTCCCCTTAACTATGGCTACACCTTC
CDR3: CASSRDRGPLNYGYTF

V: TRBV28
D: TRBD2
J: TRBJ2-7
size: NA
DNA: TGTGCCAGCAGTTTGCAAACTAGCGGGGTGGTAAAATTTGAGCAGTACTTC
CDR3: CASSLQTSGVVKFEQYF

V: TRBV5-8
D: NA
J: TRBJ2-5
size: NA
DNA: TGTGCCAGCAGCTTTACGGGAGCCGCGGAGACCCAGTACTTC
CDR3: CASSFTGAAETQYF

V: TRBV11-2
D: NA
J: TRBJ1-2
size: NA
DNA: TGTGCCAGCAGCCTCTCGGGGGGGGGTGGCTACACCTTC
CDR3: CASSLSGGGGYTF

V: TRBV5-1
D: NA
J: TRBJ2-3
size: NA
DNA: TGCGCCAGCAGCCCGGAGGCGGGGTGGGGAACAGATACGCAGTATTTT
CDR3: CASSPEAGWGTDTQYF

V: TRBV19
D: NA
J: TRBJ1-6
size: NA
DNA: TGTGCCAGTAGTTTGGGAGGTCCCAGCTCCTATAATTCACCCCTCCACTTT
CDR3: CASSLGGPSSYNSPLHF

V: TRBV7-2
D: TRBD2
J: TRBJ2-1
size: few
DNA: TGTGCCAGCAGCCTCACGGGACTAGCGGCTACAAATGAGCAGTTCTTC
CDR3: CASSLTGLAATNEQFF

V: TRBV3-1/TRBV3-2
D: NA
J: TRBJ1-2
size: once
DNA: TGTGCCAGCAGCCAAGATCCGTTGAACTATGGCTACACCTTC
CDR3: CASSQDPLNYGYTF

V: TRBV27
D: NA
J: TRBJ2-7
size: NA
DNA: TGTGCCAGCAGTCTGGTGGACAGACTCTTGGGGACCACCTACGAGCAGTACTTC
CDR3: CASSLVDRLLGTTYEQYF

V: TRBV27
D: NA
J: TRBJ2-6
size: NA
DNA: TGTGCCAGCAGTTTTACAGGGCGCTCTGGGGCCAACGTCCTGACTTTC
CDR3: CASSFTGRSGANVLTF

V: TRBV28
D: NA
J: TRBJ1-1
size: NA
DNA: TGTGCCAGCAGTTTATACAAAGGGGGGGTGAACACTGAAGCTTTCTTT
CDR3: CASSLYKGGVNTEAFF

V: TRBV30
D: TRBD2
J: TRBJ2-1
size: NA
DNA: TGTGCCTGGAGCGACGAGGCGGGAGGGGATGAATCGTCGGGGCAGTTCTTC
CDR3: CAWSDEAGGDESSGQFF

V: TRBV5-1
D: TRBD2
J: TRBJ2-1
size: NA
DNA: TGCGCCAGCAGCTTCGGGCGGACTAGCGCCAAGAATGAGCAGTTCTTC
CDR3: CASSFGRTSAKNEQFF

V: TRBV3-1/TRBV3-2
D: TRBD2
J: TRBJ2-1
size: NA
DNA: TGTGCCAGCAGCCAATTCTCTAGCGGGCTGTCCGACGATGAGCAGTTCTTC
CDR3: CASSQFSSGLSDDEQFF

V: TRBV18
D: TRBD2
J: TRBJ2-1
size: NA
DNA: TGTGCCAGCTCACCGATGGGACTAGCGGAAGGTGAGCAGTTCTTC
CDR3: CASSPMGLAEGEQFF

V: TRBV6-5
D: NA
J: TRBJ1-6
size: NA
DNA: TGTGCCAGCAGTTTCAGGGTTGATTCACCCCTCCACTTT
CDR3: CASSFRVDSPLHF

V: TRBV7-6
D: NA
J: TRBJ1-5
size: once
DNA: TGTGCCAGCAGCTTAGCGGGGAGAGGGAGCAATCAGCCCCAGCATTTT
CDR3: CASSLAGRGSNQPQHF

V: TRBV30
D: NA
J: TRBJ2-7
size: few
DNA: TGTGCCTGGAGTATCGGACAGAACTACGAGCAGTACTTC
CDR3: CAWSIGQNYEQYF

V: TRBV7-3
D: TRBD1
J: TRBJ2-4
size: few
DNA: TGTGCCAGCAGCCCCGGGACAGGGGCCCTAAACATTCAGTACTTC
CDR3: CASSPGTGALNIQYF

V: TRBV27
D: NA
J: TRBJ1-2
size: few
DNA: TGTGCCAGCAGTCAAGGAGGCGGCTACACCTTC
CDR3: CASSQGGGYTF

V: TRBV18
D: NA
J: TRBJ1-6
size: NA
DNA: TGTGCCAGCTCACCACAGGGGCCGCGGGGTAATTCACCCCTCCACTTT
CDR3: CASSPQGPRGNSPLHF